This paragraph reports one TCR beta chain. Its antigen is undetermined. TCRdb's table, derived via immunoSEQ multiplex PCR, lists solely in-frame clones and lacks some. The repertoire holds approximately 110,000 clones, with around 85% as singletons. Between the trimmed V and J ends, which lost 7 bases and 5 bases, there was a span of 11 bases. Germline V gene data show CDR1 as LNHDA and CDR2 as SQIVND (reference sequence). This CDR3 comprises 12 residues. The sample belongs to a study of T cell responses to AZD1222 COVID-19 vaccine. Whole-study findings and limits: Donors were largely white British and mainly female; clonal diversity was possibly underestimated. Among spike-specific TCRs, nearly half reportedly target unmutated variant regions. Repertoire sampling happened only post peak T cell response. Spike-wide vaccine-associated CD4 TCRs dominated at 160-218 and 743-854.

The V gene is TRBV19, the J gene TRBJ1-2, with TRBD1 as a possible D gene (5 bases). This sample comprised peripheral blood, obtained on day 0 of AZD1222 vaccination. The clonotype originates from an adult in good health. CDR3 in DNA: TGTGCCAGTAATCCCGGGGGGTATGGCTACACCTTC. Protein: CASNPGGYGYTF. The full variable domain, rest sourced from reference TRBV19 and TRBJ1-2, is DGGITQSPKYLFRKEGQNVTLSCEQNLNHDAMYWYRQDPGQGLRLIYYSQIVNDFQKGDIAEGYSVSREKKESFPLTVTSAQKNPTAFYLCASNPGGYGYTFGSGTRLTVV.